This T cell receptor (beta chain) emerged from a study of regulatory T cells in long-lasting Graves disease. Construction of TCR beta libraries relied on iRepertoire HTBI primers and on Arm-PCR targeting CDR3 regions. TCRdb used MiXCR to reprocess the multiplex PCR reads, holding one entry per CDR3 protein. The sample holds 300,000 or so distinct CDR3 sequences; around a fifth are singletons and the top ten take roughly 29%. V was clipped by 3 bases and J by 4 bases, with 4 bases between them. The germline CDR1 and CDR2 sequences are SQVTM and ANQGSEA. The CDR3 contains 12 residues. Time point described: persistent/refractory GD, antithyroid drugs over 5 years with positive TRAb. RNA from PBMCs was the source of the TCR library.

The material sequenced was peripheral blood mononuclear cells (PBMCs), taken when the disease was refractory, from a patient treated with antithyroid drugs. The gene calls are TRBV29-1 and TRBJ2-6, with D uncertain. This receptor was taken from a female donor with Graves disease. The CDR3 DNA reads TGCAGCGTTGACGCGGGGGCCAACGTCCTGACTTTC. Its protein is CSVDAGANVLTF.